This passage covers 27 T cell receptor beta chains from one sample sequenced in a study of control samples from healthy donors and cancer patients (TCRdb year 2020). The library was prepared using the immunoSEQ multiplex PCR assay. Here the immuneACCESS table is served through TCRdb, limited to in-frame sequences with V and J called. Missing clones are a known gap in these copies; in checked studies unresolved V genes cover under half, and the rest lacks a known reason. The sample has 45,000 or so clones on record, approximately 90% of them singletons. The biggest ten clones account for around 23% of the sample. Sequenced material: PBMCs. The receptors derive from a woman aged 40 to 50 with head and neck cancer.

This chain links TRBV19 with TRBJ1-1; no clear D. V was cut by 4 bases and J by 5 bases, with 14 bases left in between. This CDR3 region has 14 residues. Germline loops: CDR1 LNHDA, CDR2 SQIVND (reference sequence). The CDR3 region has the DNA TGTGCCAGTAGTAACTCCGGACCGAATACTGAAGCTTTCTTT. It yields the protein CASSNSGPNTEAFF.

CDR3 sequence (DNA): TGCAGTGCTAGTGGCCAGTTCGGCTACGGCGAAAAACTGTTTTTT. Amino acids: CSASGQFGYGEKLFF. The V and J genes are TRBV20-1 and TRBJ1-4; D remains ambiguous. The CDR3 totals 15 residues. Trimming took off 3 bases at V and 8 bases at J, with 19 bases between the two ends. CDR1 and CDR2 (germline): DFQATT, SNEGSKA (reference sequence).

This chain uses TRBV21-1 with TRBJ1-1; the table gives TRBD1 as D, unverified against the DNA. TRBV21-1 is noted as a pseudogene. The CDR3 is 14 residues long. CDR3 in DNA: TGTGCCAGCAGCAAAGGACAGGACAACACTGAAGCTTTCTTT. This gives the protein CASSKGQDNTEAFF.

This chain uses TRBV7-9 with TRBJ1-2; a weak D match, TRBD1 (5 bases). The CDR3 extends over 11 amino acids. Germline V gene sequence: CDR1 SEHNR, CDR2 FQNEAQ (reference sequence). The V end was cut by 5 bases, the J end by 7 bases, with 8 bases between. CDR3 protein: CASSLGTGYTF. DNA for the CDR3: TGTGCCAGCAGCCTCGGGACTGGCTACACCTTC.

This clone was recorded once. The chain has TRBV3-1 (or the pseudogene TRBV3-2) and TRBJ2-2; 9 positions match TRBD2. From germline, CDR1 is LGHDT and CDR2 YNNKEL (reference sequence). V gave up 2 bases and J gave up 7 bases; unmatched junction bases: 8. This CDR3 contains 16 residues. DNA of the CDR3: TGTGCCAGCAGCCAAACGGCGGGAGGGCCGCACGGGGAGCTGTTTTTT. It yields the protein CASSQTAGGPHGELFF.

This chain uses TRBV5-1 with TRBJ1-4; 7 nucleotides align to TRBD1. This CDR3 is built from 14 residues. Germline loops: CDR1 SGHRS, CDR2 YFSETQ. V was pared by 2 bases and J by 5 bases, with 3 bases of the junction left unmatched. The CDR3 loop reads CASSFGDSNEKLFF. The CDR3 region has the DNA TGCGCCAGCAGCTTCGGGGACAGCAATGAAAAACTGTTTTTT.

The chain combines TRBV5-5 with TRBJ2-1; TRBD1 aligns across 10 bases. The CDR3 runs 15 residues. Trimming took 4 bases from V and 3 from J; bases not matched to a gene: 4. The germline V gene has CDR1 SGHKS and CDR2 YYEKEE (reference sequence). The DNA for the CDR3 is TGTGCCAGCAGCCAGGGGACAGGGGTCTACAATGAGCAGTTCTTC. Protein product: CASSQGTGVYNEQFF.

The V call is TRBV5-1, the J call TRBJ1-4, with D unresolved. In germline, CDR1 is SGHRS, CDR2 YFSETQ. CDR3 size: 13 residues. Trimming stripped 4 bases from V and 4 bases from J, with 8 bases between. The CDR3 coding sequence is TGCGCCAGCAGCGCCACGGTTAATGAAAAACTGTTTTTT. Its protein is CASSATVNEKLFF.

The rearrangement uses TRBV28 and TRBJ1-2; 7 bases are shared with TRBD1. Germline assignment: CDR1 MDHEN and CDR2 SYDVKM. After removal of 8 bases from V and 7 bases from J, the junction contained 7 bases not matched to a gene. The CDR3 is made up of 12 amino acids. Here the CDR3 reads CASGDRVRGYTF. CDR3 in DNA: TGTGCCAGCGGTGACAGGGTTCGTGGCTACACCTTC.

As to this clone: The sample carries other DNA sequences with the same CDR3. The chain links TRBV27 to TRBJ1-1; D is uncertain. Trimming shortened V by 1 base and J by 5 bases, and 11 bases separated the two germline ends. This CDR3 has 14 residues. Looked up from germline, CDR1 is MNHEY and CDR2 is SMNVEV (reference sequence). Here the CDR3 DNA reads TGTGCCAGCAGTTTATTAGGAGGGAATACTGAAGCTTTCTTT. It encodes CASSLLGGNTEAFF.

The chain uses TRBV6-4 and TRBJ2-1, with D tentatively TRBD2 (6 bases). Trimming stripped 6 bases from V and 6 bases from J, with 15 bases between. The germline V gene has CDR1 MRHNA and CDR2 SNTAGT. The CDR3 loop spans 14 amino acids. CDR3 sequence: CASSLEEGLNEQFF. The DNA for the CDR3 is TGTGCCAGCAGCCTCGAGGAGGGACTCAATGAGCAGTTCTTC.

This chain connects TRBV5-1 to TRBJ2-2; 7 bases agree with TRBD1. V lost 0 bases to trimming and J lost 4 bases; unmatched junction nucleotides: 9. The CDR3 is 17 residues long. The germline V gene encodes CDR1 SGHRS and CDR2 YFSETQ. Written as DNA, the CDR3 is TGCGCCAGCAGCTTGGCCCGGACAGGCATTTTCACCGGGGAGCTGTTTTTT. It encodes CASSLARTGIFTGELFF.

This rearrangement joins TRBV3-1 (or the pseudogene TRBV3-2) to TRBJ2-3; D not certain. The germline gives CDR1 LGHDT, CDR2 YNNKEL (reference sequence). CDR3 length: 10 amino acids. Trimming took 11 bases from V and 2 from J, leaving 5 bases between them. The CDR3 DNA reads TGTGCCGACGACACAGATACGCAGTATTTT. Its protein product is CADDTDTQYF.

This chain joins TRBV3-1 (or the pseudogene TRBV3-2) and TRBJ1-2; D is ambiguous. V dropped 4 bases and J dropped 1 base, with 7 bases sitting between them. The CDR3 is 13 amino acids. The germline V gene encodes CDR1 LGHDT and CDR2 YNNKEL (reference sequence). The CDR3 coding sequence is TGTGCCAGCAGCCCTGACTATAACTATGGCTACACCTTC. Translating it yields CASSPDYNYGYTF.

In its sample, this clone was seen once. This chain joins TRBV11-3 and TRBJ2-4; D possibly corresponds to TRBD2 (5 bases). CDR1 and CDR2 from the germline V gene are SGHNT and YENEEA. The CDR3 loop spans 16 amino acids. Deletions cut 5 bases from V and 7 bases from J, with 21 bases between. This CDR3 is CASSPEFLAKENIQYF. The CDR3 region has the DNA TGTGCCAGCAGCCCCGAATTCCTAGCTAAGGAGAACATTCAGTACTTC.

V usage is TRBV11-2 and J usage is TRBJ2-1, with D unresolved. The CDR3 totals 15 residues. CDR1 is SGHAT and CDR2 is FQNNGV in the germline V gene. V was pared by 5 bases and J by 4 bases, with 15 bases between. The CDR3 here is CASSHWGNTYNEQFF. The CDR3, as DNA: TGTGCCAGCAGCCATTGGGGTAACACATACAATGAGCAGTTCTTC.

The rearrangement links TRBV29-1 to TRBJ2-1; 7 nucleotides match TRBD2. Germline lookup yields CDR1 SQVTM and CDR2 ANQGSEA. The CDR3 runs to 12 residues. The ends lost 0 bases at V and 8 bases at J; junction bases unmatched: 1. CDR3 loop: CSVEEGGYEQFF. CDR3 nucleotide sequence: TGCAGCGTTGAAGAGGGAGGGTATGAGCAGTTCTTC.

This rearrangement joins TRBV24-1 to TRBJ2-7, with D possibly TRBD1 on 5 matching bases. The ends were cut back, 3 bases at V and 4 bases at J, with 15 bases in the middle. The CDR3 runs to 15 residues. CDR1 KGHDR and CDR2 SFDVKD come from the germline V gene. This chain's CDR3 is CATSDKQAGRYEQYF. The CDR3 DNA is TGTGCCACCAGTGATAAACAGGCCGGGCGGTACGAGCAGTACTTC.

The chain is built from TRBV6-6 and TRBJ2-7, with 8 bases fitting TRBD2. CDR3 length: 12 amino acids. The trim removed 9 bases at V and 5 bases at J, leaving 6 bases unmatched. From germline, CDR1 is MNHNY and CDR2 SVGAGI (reference sequence). CDR3 DNA: TGTGCCAGTCGACGGGGGGGCAACGAGCAGTACTTC. As protein: CASRRGGNEQYF.

The V call is TRBV4-1, the J call TRBJ2-7, with a weak D call TRBD1 (6 bases). The CDR3 loop spans 17 amino acids. Germline loops: CDR1 MGHRA, CDR2 YSYEKL. The V end was cut by 4 bases, the J end by 2 bases, with 21 bases between. As DNA, the CDR3 is TGCGCCAGCAGCCGAAGAGACCGGGACAAAGCCGCCTACGAGCAGTACTTC. Translated: CASSRRDRDKAAYEQYF.

The CDR3 DNA reads as TGTGCCAGCAGCCAGGGGGAATGGACACGTCTTTTCTTC. Encoded protein: CASSQGEWTRLFF. The chain is built from TRBV7-9 and TRBJ2-1; TRBD1 matches 7 bases. J gave up 16 bases and V 5 bases, and 14 bases lay outside the gene matches. The CDR3 length is 13 residues. Germline CDR1 reads SEHNR; CDR2 reads FQNEAQ (reference sequence).

This sequence joins TRBV5-1 and TRBJ2-7; 8 nucleotides agree with TRBD1. J lost 11 bases, V lost 0 bases, and 10 bases had no gene match. This CDR3 has 14 residues. Germline V gives CDR1 SGHRS, CDR2 YFSETQ. CDR3 in amino acids: CASSLASAGGRKYF. The CDR3 region has the DNA TGCGCCAGCAGCTTGGCCTCTGCAGGGGGCCGTAAGTACTTC.

The genes are TRBV19 and TRBJ1-1; 11 nucleotides align to TRBD1. The CDR3 covers 14 residues. V shed 7 bases, J shed 8 bases, and the junction held 9 bases outside the gene matches. Germline V gene data show CDR1 as LNHDA and CDR2 as SQIVND (reference sequence). CDR3 sequence: CASTEGQGVGEAFF. Written as DNA, the CDR3 is TGTGCCAGTACGGAGGGACAGGGGGTCGGCGAAGCTTTCTTT.

The V and J genes are TRBV7-6 and TRBJ2-7; 9 nucleotides line up with TRBD1. V lost 5 bases to trimming and J lost 2 bases; unmatched junction nucleotides: 7. The CDR3 contains 15 residues. The germline V gene has CDR1 SGHVS and CDR2 FNYEAQ. The CDR3 protein is CASSVLDRGPYEQYF. The CDR3 region has the DNA TGTGCCAGCAGCGTCCTGGACAGGGGCCCCTACGAGCAGTACTTC. Variable domain in full (rest from reference TRBV7-6 and TRBJ2-7): GAGVSQSPRYKVTKRGQDVALRCDPISGHVSLYWYRQALGQGPEFLTYFNYEAQQDKSGLPNDRFSAERPEGSISTLTIQRTEQRDSAMYRCASSVLDRGPYEQYFGPGTRLTVT.

The genes are TRBV10-1 and TRBJ1-4; D unresolved. This CDR3 comprises 14 residues. The germline V and J ends were trimmed by 5 bases and 7 bases, with 14 bases remaining between them. In germline, CDR1 is WNHNN, CDR2 SYGVQD (reference sequence). CDR3 sequence reads: CASSPGDIPEKLFF. The CDR3 coding sequence is TGCGCCAGCAGTCCCGGTGACATCCCTGAAAAACTGTTTTTT.

The chain carries TRBV4-1 and TRBJ2-1; D remains ambiguous. This CDR3 comprises 15 residues. Trimming removed 0 bases from V and 7 bases from J, with 13 bases in between. Germline CDR1 MGHRA, CDR2 YSYEKL. This CDR3 reads CASSQDSASRNEQFF. DNA for the CDR3: TGCGCCAGCAGCCAAGATTCGGCTAGTCGGAATGAGCAGTTCTTC.

The rearrangement uses TRBV11-2 and TRBJ2-3; maybe TRBD1 (5 bases). Germline loops: CDR1 SGHAT, CDR2 FQNNGV. Trimming took off 3 bases at V and 0 bases at J, with 10 bases between the two ends. CDR3 size: 15 residues. CDR3 sequence: CASSFTRQSTDTQYF. The CDR3 bases are TGTGCCAGCAGCTTTACTCGACAGAGCACAGATACGCAGTATTTT.